The 8 T cell receptor beta chains listed next were all sequenced from one sample in a study of OX40 agonist ivuxolimab in advanced cancers. TCRdb's table, derived via immunoSEQ multiplex PCR, lists solely in-frame clones and lacks some. The profile shows 75,000 to 95,000 clones, under 90% of them singletons. The material sequenced was CD4+ or CD8+ T cells sorted from blood, taken in a trial of the OX40 agonist ivuxolimab. These receptors originate from an adult with an advanced solid tumor such as melanoma, head and neck, liver or kidney cancer.

This clone came up once. This chain joins TRBV5-1 and TRBJ1-1; a possible D gene is TRBD1 (6 bases). Germline V gene sequence: CDR1 SGHRS, CDR2 YFSETQ. The V gene lost 6 bases and the J gene lost 0 bases, with 12 bases spanning the gap. This CDR3 is 14 amino acids long. CDR3 nucleotide sequence: TGCGCCAGCACCTCAGGGGACTTGAACACTGAAGCTTTCTTT. Its translation: CASTSGDLNTEAFF.

The chain employs TRBV23-1 and TRBJ2-7; 7 bases map to TRBD1. TRBV23-1 is an open reading frame whose function is uncertain. The V gene end was trimmed by 6 bases and the J gene end by 6 bases; junction bases not matched to a gene: 11. The CDR3 length is 14 residues. The CDR3: CASRPRQGCFEQYF. The CDR3 DNA is TGCGCCAGCAGGCCAAGACAGGGATGTTTCGAGCAGTACTTC.

V is TRBV7-2 and J is TRBJ2-3; D is perhaps TRBD1 or TRBD2 (6 bases each). This CDR3 comprises 15 residues. In germline, CDR1 is SGHTA, CDR2 FQGNSA. Trimming cost V 3 bases and J 2 bases, with 12 bases left between them. CDR3 sequence reads: CASSLGGRTTDTQYF. CDR3 coding DNA: TGTGCCAGCAGCTTGGGGGGCAGGACCACAGATACGCAGTATTTT.

The chain is built from TRBV5-4 and TRBJ2-1; 10 bases line up with TRBD1. CDR1 and CDR2 (germline): SGHNT, YYREEE (reference sequence). With 4 bases clipped from V and 7 bases from J, the junction kept 8 bases outside the gene matches. The CDR3 spans 15 residues. The CDR3 sequence is CASSPGQGRGNEQFF. The CDR3 region has the DNA TGTGCCAGCAGCCCGGGACAGGGGAGAGGAAATGAGCAGTTCTTC.

This chain connects TRBV6-1 to TRBJ2-7; D assignment may be TRBD1 or TRBD2 (6 bases each). The germline CDR1 and CDR2 sequences are MNHNS and SASEGT. The V end was cut by 10 bases, the J end by 3 bases, with 16 bases between. CDR3 length equals 13 residues. The CDR3 DNA is TGTGCCACCCCACGGGGGCAAGGCTACGAGCAGTACTTC. This translates into CATPRGQGYEQYF.

The chain combines TRBV5-6 with TRBJ1-2, with D unclear. The CDR3 has 16 amino acids. V shed 1 base and J shed 4 bases, with 17 bases lying between them. In germline, CDR1 is SGHDT, CDR2 YYEEEE. Written as DNA, the CDR3 is TGTGCCAGCAGCTTGCCCCACGTATCCGCTGGCTATGGCTACACCTTC. Its protein is CASSLPHVSAGYGYTF.

J is TRBJ2-2 and V is TRBV2; D not certain. Trimming stripped 6 bases from V and 0 bases from J, with 11 bases between. Germline-derived CDR1 and CDR2 are SNHLY and FYNNEI. CDR3 size: 15 residues. CDR3 nucleotides: TGTGCCAGCAGGCTCTTGACCTCGAACACCGGGGAGCTGTTTTTT. Amino acid sequence: CASRLLTSNTGELFF.

The chain carries TRBV28 and TRBJ2-7, with 10 nucleotides matching TRBD2. The trim removed 0 bases at V and 4 bases at J, leaving 9 bases unmatched. The CDR3 covers 17 residues. CDR1 and CDR2 (germline): MDHEN, SYDVKM. The CDR3 sequence: CASSLWPSGSRWYEQYF. The CDR3, as DNA: TGTGCCAGCAGTTTATGGCCTAGCGGGAGTCGTTGGTACGAGCAGTACTTC.